The 6 T cell receptor beta chains in this list originate from one sample, sequenced in a study of T cells in Graves' hyperthyroidism and ophthalmopathy. Researchers took RNA transcripts and amplified the TCR beta CDR3 regions from them. The TCR CDR3 first-round RT-PCR relied on the HTBI primer set. TCRdb independently ran MiXCR on the multiplex PCR reads; one entry per CDR3 protein. The sample yields approximately 600,000 distinct CDR3 sequences, approximately 15% seen once. Sequences were obtained from blood. The source of these receptors is a woman between 18 and 30 years old with Graves' ophthalmopathy.

This clonotype was recorded at least ten times. The rearrangement links TRBV2 to TRBJ1-1; D gene unclear. CDR3 size: 13 residues. V was cut by 8 bases and J by 0 bases, with 10 bases left in between. In germline, CDR1 is SNHLY, CDR2 FYNNEI. The CDR3 sequence: CASRPFMNTEAFF. CDR3 sequence (DNA): TGTGCCAGCCGCCCGTTTATGAACACTGAAGCTTTCTTT.

The rearrangement links TRBV28 to TRBJ2-5, with 7 bases that match TRBD1. Per the germline V gene, CDR1 is MDHEN and CDR2 is SYDVKM. V trimming: 6 bases; J trimming: 5 bases; junction bases outside the gene matches: 12. The CDR3 sequence is 15 residues long. The CDR3 region is CASRPNRGQYETQYF. In nucleotides, the CDR3 is TGTGCCAGCAGACCTAACAGGGGACAGTACGAGACCCAGTACTTC. Supplemented by reference TRBV28 and TRBJ2-5, the full variable domain reads DVKVTQSSRYLVKRTGEKVFLECVQDMDHENMFWYRQDPGLGLRLIYFSYDVKMKEKGDIPEGYSVSREKKERFSLILESASTNQTSMYLCASRPNRGQYETQYFGPGTRLLVL.

This clonotype was counted at least ten times. The V gene is TRBV12-3 or TRBV12-4, the J gene TRBJ1-1; D remains ambiguous. The CDR3 length is 15 residues. With 2 bases removed from V and 3 bases from J, the gap between germline ends came to 13 bases. The CDR3 DNA reads TGTGCCAGCAGTTTATCTTCGTTTGGGGACACTGAAGCTTTCTTT. It is translated as CASSLSSFGDTEAFF.

The chain uses TRBV7-3 and TRBJ2-1; D might be TRBD2 (6 bases). The CDR3 is 19 amino acids. Germline V gene lookup returns CDR1 SGHTA and CDR2 FQGTGA. Trimming removed 0 bases from V and 7 bases from J, with 25 bases in between. The CDR3 loop is CASSLTGPWRDTSGNEQFF. CDR3 DNA sequence: TGTGCCAGCAGCTTAACGGGACCATGGCGGGATACGTCGGGGAATGAGCAGTTCTTC.

The chain links TRBV5-4 to TRBJ2-7, with TRBD2 identical over 14 bases. The CDR3 is made up of 20 amino acids. Trimming removed 1 base from V and 5 bases from J; junction bases left unmatched: 17. Germline CDR1 reads SGHNT; CDR2 reads YYREEE (reference sequence). DNA of the CDR3: TGTGCCAGCAGCTTGCTCCTCGGAGCCGGGACTAGCGGGAGTAACAACGAGCAGTACTTC. Protein: CASSLLLGAGTSGSNNEQYF.

The rearrangement links TRBV7-2 to TRBJ2-1, with no clear D. The length of the CDR3 is 15 residues. Germline V gene sequence: CDR1 SGHTA, CDR2 FQGNSA. The V end lost 6 bases, the J end lost 4 bases, and 16 bases lay between the germline ends. The CDR3 bases are TGTGCCAGCAGATACGGCGGCGCCGTATACAATGAGCAGTTCTTC. Amino acid sequence: CASRYGGAVYNEQFF.